The present T cell receptor beta chain was sequenced within a study of Ad26.COV2.S vaccination and SARS-CoV-2 variants. About the research overall: Doses of Ad26.COV2.S were injected into muscle once or twice, 56 days apart. Overall study findings and caveats: Greater spike-specific TCR breadth was seen in vaccine recipients than in placebo recipients.

The treatment here: 15 to 20 received Ad26.COV2.S at low or high dose, single or two shots; five or six received placebo; per-sample allocation not given. Day 63 after the first vaccine or placebo injection was the time point for sampling. A Boston adult aged 18-55 years was the donor. The junction had 11 bases not matched to a gene; V was cut back by 3 bases and J by 5 bases. The CDR3 consists of 16 residues. Details on this clone: Its antigen is not known.

The data were produced by immunoSEQ multiplex PCR, yet TCRdb's version contains in-frame clones alone and is incomplete. This sample yields around 400,000 clones, of which 89% are seen a single time; about 1.9% belongs to the top ten. The chain carries TRBV23-1 and TRBJ2-5; 8 bases are shared with TRBD1. TRBV23-1 is flagged as an ORF with uncertain function. The sequencing here drew on peripheral blood, taken in a trial of Ad26.COV2.S vaccine versus placebo. This receptor was identified in a person between 18 and 59 years old who received the Ad26.COV2.S COVID-19 vaccine or a placebo. The CDR3, as DNA: TGCGCCAGCAGTCAGCCGAGGACAGGGTCGAGGGAGACCCAGTACTTC. Translating it yields CASSQPRTGSRETQYF.